This TCR beta chain was found in a study of CD8 T cells in ankylosing spondylitis. Regarding the study as a whole: CD8+ disease-linked clones were present at relatively low frequencies in blood. According to the report, clones linked to the disease were significantly enriched in matched synovial fluid samples taken from ankylosing spondylitis patients.

This clonotype was seen a few times. Antigen unknown. After removal of 3 bases from V and 8 bases from J, the junction contained 10 bases not matched to a gene. Looked up from germline, CDR1 is LNHDA and CDR2 is SQIVND (reference sequence). This CDR3 contains 15 residues. TCRdb recomputed calls from the 5' RACE reads with MiXCR, one row per CDR3 protein. The sample records 300,000 to 350,000 distinct CDR3 sequences, around 20% being singletons. The TCR comes from a female donor with ankylosing spondylitis or in good health (not recorded which). Sequencing was carried out using blood, either unsorted or a sorted T cell fraction (not recorded which). The chain uses TRBV19 and TRBJ1-1; 9 positions match TRBD1. CDR3: CASSMGDREGSEAFF. CDR3 nucleotides: TGTGCCAGTAGTATGGGGGACAGGGAAGGCAGCGAAGCTTTCTTT.